This T cell receptor (beta chain) was sequenced for a study of blood T cell repertoires in COVID-19. About the study: PBMCs, B-cell-depleted T cells, or T cells provided the cDNA or gDNA that made up the material.

In the original workflow: Counts of nucleated cells, estimated from reference gene primer amplification, were obtained. The method was immunoSEQ multiplex PCR; TCRdb's version includes in-frame clones alone and lacks a portion of them. That table is the source of V, J and clone size, and D and trimming were worked out from the DNA. The sample records a few hundred thousand clones, more than 80% being singletons. The CDR3 is made up of 14 amino acids. Germline V gene lookup returns CDR1 MDHEN and CDR2 SYDVKM. Trimming shortened V by 6 bases and J by 1 base, and 12 bases separated the two germline ends. Everyone who took part was roughly 18 to 89 years old, and they came from over 20 US areas. Membership in each cohort depended on participant-reported clinical history.

This chain connects TRBV28 to TRBJ1-1; D not resolved. The clonotype originates from a woman between 18 and 29 years old in a cohort exposed to, infected with or recovered from COVID-19 (not recorded which). The sample was PBMCs or T cells enriched from blood (not recorded which). The chain's CDR3 is CASRLQRRNTEAFF. DNA of the CDR3: TGTGCCAGCAGATTACAGCGTCGGAACACTGAAGCTTTCTTT. The whole variable domain, filled in from reference TRBV28 and TRBJ1-1, reads DVKVTQSSRYLVKRTGEKVFLECVQDMDHENMFWYRQDPGLGLRLIYFSYDVKMKEKGDIPEGYSVSREKKERFSLILESASTNQTSMYLCASRLQRRNTEAFFGQGTRLTVV.